This TCR beta chain was documented in a study of blood T cell repertoires in COVID-19 (dated by TCRdb to the early 2020s). Looking at the study overall: Samples covering the acute and convalescent phases of COVID-19 were provided by collaborators in the United States, Italy and Spain. The material from the prospective study consisted of cDNA or gDNA derived from T cells, B-cell-depleted T cells, or PBMCs. Subjects who had been exposed to COVID-19, were actively infected with it, or had recovered from it provided the deeply sampled blood TCRbeta repertoires that made up the dataset. The repertoires were made available in a free public database intended to serve as a resource for research on the immune response to SARS-CoV-2. The samples were drawn from two sources: the first 160 participants of the ongoing ImmuneRACE study, and 1,200 or so subjects contributed by 6 global collaborators. Nearly every sample came with metadata listing a de-identified subject ID, COVID-19 status, age in years and sex. Where HLA class I and class II types were available, the types were taken from metadata supplied by the sample provider, not from assay-based typing.

From its cysteine to its phenylalanine, the CDR3 spans 15 amino acids. Solely the CDR3 DNA is kept, with 45 bases framed from the first base. From a lookup of the germline V gene, CDR1 and CDR2 are SGHRS and YFSETQ. Relative to germline, V is 0 bases shorter and J is 0 bases shorter, with 9 bases between their ends. This clone was observed once. Its antigen remains unidentified. No base quality values were provided; no much bigger clone lies one nucleotide off. Summary of the overall study and its limitations: How much clinical and demographic metadata was included differed by source and by participant, and the metadata was provided uncurated.

Each collaborating institution followed its own protocols to collect whole blood in K2EDTA tubes. Collaborator samples were shipped for TCRbeta analysis as frozen whole blood, isolated PBMCs, or DNA extracted from either sample type. TCRbeta CDR3 regions were amplified from genomic DNA using the immunoSEQ Assay, a bias-controlled multiplex PCR. Regarding the original processing steps: The number of nucleated cells in each sample was estimated by amplification of reference gene primers within the assay. Sequence reads were collapsed and filtered to measure the absolute abundance of every unique TCRbeta CDR3 rearrangement. For each sample, productive Simpson clonality was calculated as the square root of Simpson's diversity index across productive rearrangements. The source is immuneACCESS, and TCRdb retained only in-frame sequences with V and J called. Part of the clones is not carried over; for the studies checked, unresolved V genes explain less than half of this, and the remainder is unexplained. V, J and clone size were drawn from that table, and D and trimming were deduced from the DNA. The sample yields tens of thousands of clones; about three quarters were counted once. The ten largest account for 25% to 35% of the sample.

The receptor chain draws on TRBV5-1 and TRBJ1-1; the D gene is unclear. The receptor's source is a woman in her 70s with acute or convalescent COVID-19. What was sequenced was peripheral blood. The CDR3 loop reads CASSLVGSMNTEAFF. In nucleotides, the sequence is TGCGCCAGCAGCTTGGTGGGCAGCATGAACACTGAAGCTTTCTTT.